A selection of T cell receptor beta chains follows, all from one sample in a study of blood T cell repertoires in COVID-19. Here immunoSEQ multiplex PCR was the method, and the copy in TCRdb shows in-frame clones only, minus some. This table has about 300,000 clones, approximately 88% appearing once. Material: peripheral blood. All receptors derive from a woman in her thirties who had recovered from COVID-19. Both conserved end residues are part of each CDR3. A D gene is named only where the DNA matches it firmly. A clone size is listed for some rows: how often the clone was seen (once, few, many), or a class if it is expanded.

-,TRBJ1-3,-,TRBV9,TGTGCCAGCAGCGTAGTGGGAGACCCGGCCACCATATATTTT,CASSVVGDPATIYF
-,TRBJ2-7,-,TRBV28,TGTGCCAGCAAGGGGCAGCACCACAAATACGAGCAGTACTTC,CASKGQHHKYEQYF
TRBD1,TRBJ2-1,few,TRBV19,TGTGCCAGTAGTCCCGTCACAGGGGGCTACAATGAGCAGTTCTTC,CASSPVTGGYNEQFF
-,TRBJ1-6,-,TRBV27,TGTGCCAGCAGTTACATCCGTATTAATTCACCCCTCCACTTT,CASSYIRINSPLHF
-,TRBJ1-4,-,TRBV20-1,TGCAGTGCTAGTGAGGAGGTGGTTCTGGGAGAAAAACTGTTTTTT,CSASEEVVLGEKLFF
-,TRBJ1-6,-,TRBV21-1,TGTGCCAGCAGAGACAACGACAGGAATAATAATTCACCCCTCCACTTT,CASRDNDRNNNSPLHF
-,TRBJ2-7,-,TRBV12-3/TRBV12-4,TGTGCCAGCACTTTGACAGGCTCTTACGAGCAGTACTTC,CASTLTGSYEQYF
-,TRBJ2-7,-,TRBV18,TGTGCCAGCTCACCTTCTTCGTACGAGCAGTACTTC,CASSPSSYEQYF
TRBD1,TRBJ1-1,once,TRBV19,TGTGCCAGTAGCCCCGGGGACAGGTTCTCTGAAGCTTTCTTT,CASSPGDRFSEAFF
-,TRBJ1-5,-,TRBV5-1,TGCGCCAGCAGCTTCGATGACAGTTTTAATCAGCCCCAGCATTTT,CASSFDDSFNQPQHF
TRBD1,TRBJ1-4,-,TRBV7-2,TGTGCCAGCCCCAAGACCGGGACAGGGGATTATCTTAGGTATGAAAAACTGTTTTTT,CASPKTGTGDYLRYEKLFF
-,TRBJ1-1,-,TRBV11-1,TGTGCCAGCAGCTTAGAGAGGGCGTCTCTAGCTTTCTTT,CASSLERASLAFF
-,TRBJ2-3,-,TRBV28,TGTGCCAGCAGAGCAGGGTTAGCAGATACGCAGTATTTT,CASRAGLADTQYF
TRBD1,TRBJ2-1,-,TRBV7-2,TGTGCCAGCTCCCAAACGACAGGGGGTTTGGGTGAGCAGTTCTTC,CASSQTTGGLGEQFF
TRBD2,TRBJ2-1,few,TRBV4-3,TGCGCCAGCAGCCAACCCGGACTAGCGGGGACCAACAATGAGCAGTTCTTC,CASSQPGLAGTNNEQFF
-,TRBJ1-1,-,TRBV2,TGTGCCAGCAGTGAAAGGAGGGGGGGAGCTTTCTTT,CASSERRGGAFF
-,TRBJ2-1,-,TRBV3-1/TRBV3-2,TGTGCCAGCAGCCAAGATCCATACAATGAGCAGTTCTTC,CASSQDPYNEQFF
-,TRBJ1-4,-,TRBV7-2,TGTGCCAGCAGCGGAAGGACAGCAACTAATGAAAAACTGTTTTTT,CASSGRTATNEKLFF
-,TRBJ2-2,-,TRBV6-5,TGTGCCAGCAGTTGTCCCGGGACTTGGAACACCGGGGAGCTGTTTTTT,CASSCPGTWNTGELFF
TRBD1,TRBJ2-7,-,TRBV5-6,TGTGCCAGCACAGGACAGGGTCCAGGGGGGGAGCAGTACTTC,CASTGQGPGGEQYF
TRBD1,TRBJ2-2,-,TRBV4-3,TGCGCCAGCAGCCCAAGAAGACAGGGGCCGGCGAACACCGGGGAGCTGTTTTTT,CASSPRRQGPANTGELFF
TRBD1,TRBJ1-2,-,TRBV30,TGTGCCTGGAGGGGGCTCGGGACAGGCCCAGATGGCTACACCTTC,CAWRGLGTGPDGYTF
TRBD2,TRBJ2-3,few,TRBV5-1,TGCGCCAGCAGCTGGGGGGGAGGCGGTCGCACAGATACGCAGTATTTT,CASSWGGGGRTDTQYF
TRBD1,TRBJ1-6,-,TRBV4-3,TGCGCCAGCAGCCAAGGACAGGGCCCTAATTCACCCCTCCACTTT,CASSQGQGPNSPLHF
TRBD1,TRBJ1-2,few,TRBV19,TGTGCCAGTAGTCGACAGGGCGGATGGTATGGCTACACCTTC,CASSRQGGWYGYTF
TRBD1,TRBJ1-1,many,TRBV4-2,TGTGCCAGCAGCCAAGAGGAGGCAGGGGGCACCACTGAAGCTTTCTTT,CASSQEEAGGTTEAFF
-,TRBJ1-1,-,TRBV4-2,TGTGCCAGCAGCCAAGTGGCGAGAGGGGGAGTCATGAACACTGAAGCTTTCTTT,CASSQVARGGVMNTEAFF
-,TRBJ1-6,once,TRBV7-9,TGTGCCAGCAGCTCGCAGTATAATTCACCCCTCCACTTT,CASSSQYNSPLHF
-,TRBJ2-5,-,TRBV19,TGTGCCAGTAGTATTCTGGGGACTCCGCAAGAGACCCAGTACTTC,CASSILGTPQETQYF
-,TRBJ1-3,-,TRBV9,TGTGCCAGCAGCGAGGGCACGGGACTGGAGGGAAACACCATATATTTT,CASSEGTGLEGNTIYF
TRBD1,TRBJ1-5,once,TRBV9,TGTGCCAGCAGCGTGGACAGGAGGGGTCAGCCCCAGCATTTT,CASSVDRRGQPQHF
TRBD1,TRBJ1-1,-,TRBV2,TGTGCCAGCAGTGAGGTGTTAGCAGGGGGTACAGCTTTCTTT,CASSEVLAGGTAFF
-,TRBJ2-7,-,TRBV6-5,TGTGCCAGCAGTTACTCCGTCTCCTACGAGCAGTACTTC,CASSYSVSYEQYF
TRBD1,TRBJ1-5,-,TRBV19,TGTGCCAGTAGTACCGACTCGACAGGGCGGCAGCCCCAGCATTTT,CASSTDSTGRQPQHF
-,TRBJ2-7,-,TRBV19,TGTGCCAGTAGTGAAACATACTACGAGCAGTACTTC,CASSETYYEQYF
-,TRBJ1-3,-,TRBV30,TGTGCCTGGAGGAGGCGGAGCTCTGGAAACACCATATATTTT,CAWRRRSSGNTIYF
TRBD2,TRBJ2-5,-,TRBV10-3,TGTGCCATCAGTGAGCCCGGGACTAGCGGGGGGTTTACGTACCAAGAGACCCAGTACTTC,CAISEPGTSGGFTYQETQYF
-,TRBJ2-7,-,TRBV12-3/TRBV12-4,TGTGCCAGCAGCCTAATAATTTACGAGCAGTACTTC,CASSLIIYEQYF
-,TRBJ1-4,-,TRBV5-6,TGTGCCAGCAGCTTGGCCCAGGGTGGAGGGGTAGAAAAACTGTTTTTT,CASSLAQGGGVEKLFF
TRBD1,TRBJ2-7,-,TRBV6-5,TGTGCCAGCAGGGACAGGAACTACGAGCAGTACTTC,CASRDRNYEQYF
TRBD1,TRBJ2-1,-,TRBV3-1/TRBV3-2,TGTGCCAGCAGCCCCTATGGGACAGGCAACAATGAGCAGTTCTTC,CASSPYGTGNNEQFF
-,TRBJ1-2,-,TRBV18,TGTGCCAGCTCACCACGTACAGATTATGGCTACACCTTC,CASSPRTDYGYTF
-,TRBJ1-2,-,TRBV28,TGTGCCAGCAGTTTAAGGGGTCCCAACTATGGCTACACCTTC,CASSLRGPNYGYTF
-,TRBJ1-4,-,TRBV9,TGTGCCAGCAGCGCCCTGGACCTAAGCGGCGAAAAACTGTTTTTT,CASSALDLSGEKLFF
-,TRBJ1-1,-,TRBV30,TGTGCCTGGGTCATTGGGTCCAGGGTCAACACTGAAGCTTTCTTT,CAWVIGSRVNTEAFF
-,TRBJ2-3,-,TRBV7-3,TGTGCCAGCAGCTTAACCCCGCGGGGCACAGATACGCAGTATTTT,CASSLTPRGTDTQYF
TRBD1,TRBJ1-5,once,TRBV24-1,TGTGCCACCAGTGAAACAACAGGGGTTGGGCAGCCCCAGCATTTT,CATSETTGVGQPQHF
TRBD1,TRBJ1-5,-,TRBV19,TGTGCCAGTAGTATGGACAGGGGGCTTAGCAATCAGCCCCAGCATTTT,CASSMDRGLSNQPQHF
-,TRBJ2-3,-,TRBV5-4,TGTGCCAGCAGCTTGGCCAACAGGCGCGGCACAGATACGCAGTATTTT,CASSLANRRGTDTQYF
-,TRBJ2-3,-,TRBV28,TGTGCCAGCAGTTTATACGTAGAAGATACGCAGTATTTT,CASSLYVEDTQYF
TRBD1,TRBJ2-7,-,TRBV5-1,TGCGCCAGCCTAAGGACAGGGAGCGACGAGCAGTACTTC,CASLRTGSDEQYF
TRBD1,TRBJ2-1,-,TRBV7-9,TGTGCCAGCAGCTTTGGGACAGGGCGAAGTCAGTTCTTC,CASSFGTGRSQFF